Described below is a single TCR beta chain sequence and its context. Its antigen is unidentified. This sample stems from a study of cytomegalovirus exposure and HLA in healthy donors. The study ran its PCR with 60 Vbeta and 13 Jbeta primers. Some clones are missing from TCRdb's copy, which holds only in-frame ones; the method was immunoSEQ multiplex PCR. This table holds 75,000 to 100,000 clones. The trim removed 5 bases at V and 10 bases at J, leaving 7 bases unmatched. Germline V gene data show CDR1 as GTSNPN and CDR2 as SVGIG (reference sequence). This CDR3 spans 12 amino acids. Study results and limitations: In vitro, three CMV-associated chains proved specific for CMV antigens.

The sequenced material came from PBMCs. The chain employs TRBV30 and TRBJ2-1; 8 nucleotides line up with TRBD1. The receptor was derived from a woman in her fifties or sixties in good health and CMV-seronegative. The CDR3 region has the DNA TGTGCCTGGGAGCGCAGGGGGCAGGAGCAGTTCTTC. It codes for CAWERRGQEQFF.